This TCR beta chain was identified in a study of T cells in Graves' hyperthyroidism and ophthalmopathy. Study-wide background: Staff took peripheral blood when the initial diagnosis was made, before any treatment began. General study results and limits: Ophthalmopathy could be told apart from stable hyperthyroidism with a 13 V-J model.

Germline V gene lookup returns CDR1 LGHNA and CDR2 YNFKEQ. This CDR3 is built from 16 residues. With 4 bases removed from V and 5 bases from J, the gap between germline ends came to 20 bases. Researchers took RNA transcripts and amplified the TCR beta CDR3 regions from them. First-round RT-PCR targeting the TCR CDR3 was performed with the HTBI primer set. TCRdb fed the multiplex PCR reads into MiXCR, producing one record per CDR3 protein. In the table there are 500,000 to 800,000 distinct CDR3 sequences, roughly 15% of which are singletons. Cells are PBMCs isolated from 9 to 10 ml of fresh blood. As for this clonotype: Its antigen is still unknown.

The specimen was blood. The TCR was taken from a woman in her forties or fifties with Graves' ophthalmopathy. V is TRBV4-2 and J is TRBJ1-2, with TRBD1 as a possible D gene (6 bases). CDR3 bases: TGTGCCAGCAGCCCAGGGGCCGGGACGTCAATTTATGGCTACACCTTC. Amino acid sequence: CASSPGAGTSIYGYTF.